This T cell receptor beta chain originates from a study of blood T cell repertoires in COVID-19. Per the germline V gene, CDR1 is MNHEY and CDR2 is SVGEGT. V was shortened by 4 bases and J by 2 bases, with 7 bases between the two germline ends. The CDR3 length is 13 residues. Residents of 24 US areas, aged roughly 18 to 89 years, made up the participants. Grouping used clinical history reported by participants in a survey and questionnaire. Authors' analysis steps: By means of reference gene primer amplification, nucleated cell counts were estimated. Produced via immunoSEQ multiplex PCR; TCRdb's table is partial and in-frame only. The D gene and trimming were derived from the DNA, and the V and J assignments and clone size from that table. The sample lists 220,000 or so clones; roughly 80% were seen once.

This receptor was taken from a woman between 40 and 50 years old with acute COVID-19. The sequenced material came from PBMCs or T cells enriched from blood (not recorded which). The V and J genes are TRBV6-2 or TRBV6-3 and TRBJ2-3; no firm D call. CDR3 in DNA: TGTGCCAGCAGTTCTCGCGACACAGATACGCAGTATTTT. Amino acids: CASSSRDTDTQYF.